This T cell receptor (beta chain) was identified in a study of regulatory T cells in long-lasting Graves disease. Study-level results: The study found lower TCR diversity in persistent Graves' patients than in newly diagnosed ones. The persistent group shared around 2,700 public clonotypes, more than the roughly 970 shared by new patients.

To note about this clonotype: The antigen remains undetermined.

Time point reported: newly diagnosed GD, antithyroid drugs for less than 3 months. The TCR library was made from RNA extracted from PBMCs. To make TCR beta libraries, researchers used iRepertoire HTBI primers and Arm-PCR of CDR3 regions. Using its own MiXCR run on the multiplex PCR reads, TCRdb lists one record per CDR3 protein. The sample yields about 430,000 distinct CDR3 sequences, approximately 16% seen once. These sequences were also reported in another study, on T cells in Graves' hyperthyroidism and ophthalmopathy. As reported in that work: In blood, most of the thyroid clonotypes expanded above 0.001 were also present.

The receptor comes from a woman between 40 and 55 years old with Graves disease. Sequenced material: peripheral blood mononuclear cells (PBMCs), taken at new diagnosis, from a patient treated with antithyroid drugs.

This CDR3 is CASSDWDRGSTDTQYF. Written as DNA, the CDR3 is TGCGCCAGCAGCGATTGGGACAGGGGGAGCACAGATACGCAGTATTTT. The chain has TRBV5-1 and TRBJ2-3, with 11 bases that match TRBD1. The CDR3 sequence is 16 residues long. CDR1 and CDR2 from the germline V gene are SGHRS and YFSETQ. V lost 4 bases, J lost 0 bases, and 4 bases stayed unmatched.